The clone carrying this TCR beta chain is deemed medium-sized. Its target is unknown. The data stem from a study of immune heterogeneity within non-small cell lung tumors. Findings and caveats of the study: Correlation analysis showed that local T-cell clonality was moderately but significantly associated with local tumor mutational burden (R about 0.3). Comparison across individual patients showed largely distinct high-frequency T-cell receptor beta clonotypes. There were identical dominant CDR3 beta clonotypes recurring across tumor sites within a patient, together with site-unique high-frequency clones.

Bulk tumor genomic DNA served as template, at 600 ng per sample. Several biopsies per primary tumor were taken during surgery, spaced as far apart as possible. Surgery that was curative in intent was performed on patients with untreated, newly diagnosed non-small cell lung cancer. Patients newly diagnosed with non-small cell lung cancer and having curative-intent surgery served as donors. The CDR3 consists of 11 residues. The germline V gene encodes CDR1 SGHRS and CDR2 YFSETQ. Trimming stripped 2 bases from V and 3 bases from J, with 2 bases between. Multiplex PCR amplified TCR beta CDR3 with 32 V and 13 J primers. TCRdb processed the multiplex PCR reads anew with MiXCR; each CDR3 protein has one entry. The sample includes 3,500 or so distinct CDR3 sequences, 25% to 35% of them seen just once.

The chain joins TRBV5-1 to TRBJ2-5; no reliable D call. This TCR was recovered from a man between 60 and 75 years old with non-small cell lung cancer. Sequencing input: lung tumor tissue. CDR3 nucleotide sequence: TGCGCCAGCAGCTTCAAAGAGACCCAGTACTTC. Translated: CASSFKETQYF.